The 29 T cell receptor beta chains below come from one sample, sequenced in a study of blood T cell repertoires in COVID-19 (dated by TCRdb to 2020 to 2022). The library was produced with the immunoSEQ multiplex PCR assay. TCRdb stores this immuneACCESS table with in-frame sequences only. Part of the clones is absent; in the studies checked, under half of the shortfall reflects unresolved V genes, and no reason is known for the rest. Across this sample there are 73,000 or so clones, with around 79% seen only once. Jointly, the top ten make up less than 25% of the sample. The material sequenced was peripheral blood. The receptors derive from a man in his 60s with acute or convalescent COVID-19.

This chain links TRBV5-1 with TRBJ2-2, with a weak D call TRBD1 (5 bases). Germline V gives CDR1 SGHRS, CDR2 YFSETQ. The CDR3 has 14 residues. Trimming took 2 bases from V and 5 from J, leaving 10 bases between them. The CDR3 here is CASSLRTGTGELFF. For the CDR3, the DNA is TGCGCCAGCAGCTTACGTACAGGAACCGGGGAGCTGTTTTTT. The full variable domain, completed using reference TRBV5-1 and TRBJ2-2, is KAGVTQTPRYLIKTRGQQVTLSCSPISGHRSVSWYQQTPGQGLQFLFEYFSETQRNKGNFPGRFSGRQFSNSRSEMNVSTLELGDSALYLCASSLRTGTGELFFGEGSRLTVL.

This clone occurred a few times. The chain recombines TRBV11-2 with TRBJ2-3; TRBD1 aligns across 8 bases. J was trimmed by 3 bases and V by 3 bases; bases with no gene match: 2. Germline V gives CDR1 SGHAT, CDR2 FQNNGV. This CDR3 is built from 14 residues. The DNA for the CDR3 is TGTGCCAGCAGCTTGGGACAGGTTACAGATACGCAGTATTTT. This codes for CASSLGQVTDTQYF.

The chain combines TRBV27 with TRBJ2-7; 10 bases align to TRBD2. With V trimmed by 5 bases and J by 6 bases, 7 bases remained unmatched. The germline V gene has CDR1 MNHEY and CDR2 SMNVEV (reference sequence). The CDR3 sequence is 14 residues long. CDR3 nucleotides: TGTGCCAGCAGTCCGACGGGACTAGCGCTCGAGCAGTACTTC. This codes for CASSPTGLALEQYF.

This clone is a singleton in its sample. This rearrangement joins TRBV5-1 to TRBJ2-3, with TRBD1 matching 8 bases. The CDR3 loop spans 13 amino acids. The J segment lost 4 bases and the V segment lost 3 bases, leaving 1 base of the junction unmatched. Germline CDR1 and CDR2: SGHRS and YFSETQ. The DNA of the CDR3 is TGCGCCAGCAGCTCAGGGGGCGCAGATACGCAGTATTTT. It yields the protein CASSSGGADTQYF. Using reference TRBV5-1 and TRBJ2-3 for the parts outside the CDR3, the full variable domain is KAGVTQTPRYLIKTRGQQVTLSCSPISGHRSVSWYQQTPGQGLQFLFEYFSETQRNKGNFPGRFSGRQFSNSRSEMNVSTLELGDSALYLCASSSGGADTQYFGPGTRLTVL.

J is TRBJ1-2 and V is TRBV19; TRBD1 is a possible D gene (6 bases). The germline V and J ends were trimmed by 4 bases and 4 bases, with 16 bases remaining between them. The CDR3 consists of 15 residues. Germline V gene lookup returns CDR1 LNHDA and CDR2 SQIVND (reference sequence). The CDR3 sequence: CASSNSRTAPYGYTF. For the CDR3, the DNA is TGTGCCAGTAGTAATTCTCGGACAGCTCCCTATGGCTACACCTTC.

The chain recombines TRBV28 with TRBJ1-1; no firm D call. CDR3 size: 14 residues. From germline, CDR1 is MDHEN and CDR2 SYDVKM. The V gene lost 3 bases and the J gene lost 1 base, with 9 bases spanning the gap. The DNA of the CDR3 is TGTGCCAGCAGTTTGCGCCGGGAGAACACTGAAGCTTTCTTT. Encoded protein: CASSLRRENTEAFF. The full variable domain, rest sourced from reference TRBV28 and TRBJ1-1, is DVKVTQSSRYLVKRTGEKVFLECVQDMDHENMFWYRQDPGLGLRLIYFSYDVKMKEKGDIPEGYSVSREKKERFSLILESASTNQTSMYLCASSLRRENTEAFFGQGTRLTVV.

In regard to this clone: One end of the junction varies from germline; a read error may be responsible. V gene TRBV7-2 combines with J gene TRBJ1-3; a possible D gene is TRBD1 (5 bases). This CDR3 comprises 13 residues. Germline CDR1 is SGHTA and CDR2 is FQGNSA. The CDR3 bases are TGTGCCAGCAGCTTACCGGTTACGGGCGGGGGACGATTT. It encodes CASSLPVTGGGRF.

The chain employs TRBV14 and TRBJ2-7; 14 bases map to TRBD2. The junction had 7 bases not matched to a gene; V was cut back by 2 bases and J by 4 bases. Germline CDR1 reads SGHDN; CDR2 reads FVKESK. The CDR3 is 17 residues long. The CDR3 DNA is TGTGCCAGCAGCCAAACCGGGACTAGCGGGAGTAGGTACGAGCAGTACTTC. This gives the protein CASSQTGTSGSRYEQYF.

This rearrangement joins TRBV7-2 to TRBJ2-5; D is undetermined. CDR1 and CDR2 (germline): SGHTA, FQGNSA. V gave up 3 bases and J gave up 2 bases, with 7 bases separating them. The CDR3 is 13 residues long. CDR3 coding DNA: TGTGCCAGCAGCTTCGGGTCGCAAGAGACCCAGTACTTC. Residues: CASSFGSQETQYF.

This clone appeared a few times. The chain employs TRBV7-2 and TRBJ1-1; D remains unclear. Trimming cost V 2 bases and J 0 bases, with 10 bases left between them. The germline gives CDR1 SGHTA, CDR2 FQGNSA. The CDR3 consists of 15 residues. As DNA, the CDR3 is TGTGCCAGCAGCTTACGAGGAGGGTTGAACACTGAAGCTTTCTTT. It encodes CASSLRGGLNTEAFF.

The V call is TRBV5-4, the J call TRBJ1-1, with D possibly matching TRBD1 (6 bases). Trimming took 7 bases from V and 3 from J, leaving 16 bases between them. This CDR3 is 14 amino acids long. CDR1 SGHNT and CDR2 YYREEE come from the germline V gene (reference sequence). The CDR3 DNA reads as TGTGCCAGCCTCCGGGACAAGGGGGACACTGAAGCTTTCTTT. Protein: CASLRDKGDTEAFF.

The chain employs TRBV5-1 and TRBJ2-5; D unresolved. CDR1 is SGHRS, CDR2 YFSETQ, per germline. V lost 4 bases, J lost 5 bases, and 12 bases lay in between. The CDR3 consists of 13 residues. CDR3 bases: TGCGCCAGCAGCCCCAGAGGCGGTGAGACCCAGTACTTC. This gives the protein CASSPRGGETQYF.

The chain links TRBV28 to TRBJ2-7; D unclear. V lost 6 bases and J 4 bases, leaving 16 bases between the germline ends. CDR3 length equals 14 residues. The germline gives CDR1 MDHEN, CDR2 SYDVKM. The CDR3 nucleotides read TGTGCCAGCAGCGGTAATGAACAGCTTTACGAGCAGTACTTC. It specifies CASSGNEQLYEQYF.

The genes are TRBV6-4 and TRBJ1-1; D is unresolved. This CDR3 region has 13 residues. Germline V gene data show CDR1 as MRHNA and CDR2 as SNTAGT. Deletions cut 8 bases from V and 3 bases from J, with 13 bases between. This CDR3 is CASSTTMDTEAFF. The CDR3 region has the DNA TGTGCCAGCTCAACCACAATGGACACTGAAGCTTTCTTT.

This rearrangement joins TRBV24-1 to TRBJ2-1; D perhaps matches TRBD2 (5 bases). The CDR3 is made up of 16 amino acids. The ends were cut back, 3 bases at V and 2 bases at J, with 13 bases in the middle. CDR1 is KGHDR, CDR2 SFDVKD, per germline. CDR3 sequence: CATSDSFDGTYNEQFF. Here the CDR3 DNA reads TGTGCCACCAGTGATAGTTTTGACGGGACCTACAATGAGCAGTTCTTC.

The V and J genes are TRBV6-1 and TRBJ2-5; TRBD2 might be the D (6 bases). V lost 3 bases and J lost 5, with 13 bases in between. CDR1 and CDR2 from the germline V gene are MNHNS and SASEGT. The CDR3 loop spans 14 amino acids. CDR3 amino acids: CASSDLAGLETQYF. CDR3 DNA sequence: TGTGCCAGCAGTGACCTGGCGGGGTTGGAGACCCAGTACTTC.

The V and J genes are TRBV7-9 and TRBJ2-3; the match to TRBD2 covers 10 bases. J gave up 5 bases and V 5 bases, and 10 bases lay outside the gene matches. CDR1 SEHNR and CDR2 FQNEAQ come from the germline V gene (reference sequence). The CDR3 has 16 residues. The CDR3 spells CASSLIAGGRGDTQYF. CDR3 sequence (DNA): TGTGCCAGCAGCCTCATAGCGGGGGGCAGGGGAGATACGCAGTATTTT.

The chain joins TRBV3-1 (or the pseudogene TRBV3-2) to TRBJ2-5, with 7 bases matching TRBD2. The CDR3 consists of 16 residues. Germline assignment: CDR1 LGHDT and CDR2 YNNKEL (reference sequence). V shed 0 bases, J shed 5 bases, and the junction held 9 bases outside the gene matches. CDR3 in DNA: TGTGCCAGCAGCCAAGACTGGGGGGGGAGCGGGGAGACCCAGTACTTC. It encodes CASSQDWGGSGETQYF.

This chain links TRBV12-3 or TRBV12-4 with TRBJ2-1; a possible D gene is TRBD1 (6 bases). The CDR3 loop spans 13 amino acids. Trimming took 8 bases from V and 8 from J, leaving 16 bases between them. The CDR3 DNA reads as TGTGCCAGCGGAGCCATACAGGGCGATGAGCAGTTCTTC. Its translation is CASGAIQGDEQFF.

The chain carries TRBV4-1 and TRBJ2-1; TRBD2 is a possible D gene (5 bases). Germline V gene data show CDR1 as MGHRA and CDR2 as YSYEKL. This CDR3 has 15 amino acids. The V end was cut by 2 bases, the J end by 1 base, with 9 bases between. CDR3 nucleotides: TGCGCCAGCAGCCAACGGACTCTTTCCTACAATGAGCAGTTCTTC. As protein: CASSQRTLSYNEQFF.

This chain connects TRBV12-3 or TRBV12-4 to TRBJ2-5; 7 positions agree with TRBD1. This CDR3 region has 13 residues. V was pared by 8 bases and J by 2 bases, with 5 bases of the junction left unmatched. CDR3 in DNA: TGTGCCAGCGTCCGGGACAGACAAGAGACCCAGTACTTC. Encoded protein: CASVRDRQETQYF.

This clone has only a few counts. J is TRBJ2-1 and V is TRBV13; 7 bases are shared with TRBD1. The V gene end was trimmed by 2 bases and the J gene end by 0 bases; junction bases not matched to a gene: 4. CDR1 is PRHDT, CDR2 FYEKMQ, per germline (reference sequence). The CDR3 covers 16 residues. CDR3 sequence reads: CASSLSAGGSYNEQFF. DNA of the CDR3: TGTGCCAGCAGCTTATCCGCAGGGGGCTCCTACAATGAGCAGTTCTTC.

The CDR3 nucleotides are TGCGCCAGCAGCCAAGCTTACCCTACGAACAATGAGCAGTTCTTC. Its protein product is CASSQAYPTNNEQFF. This chain links TRBV4-1 with TRBJ2-1; D gene unclear. Germline V gene data show CDR1 as MGHRA and CDR2 as YSYEKL. This CDR3 is 15 amino acids long. V was clipped by 1 base and J by 5 bases, with 12 bases between them.

The V and J genes are TRBV9 and TRBJ1-4; D remains ambiguous. Germline values: CDR1 SGDLS, CDR2 YYNGEE. V gave up 5 bases and J gave up 7 bases, with 15 bases separating them. The CDR3 runs 14 residues. The DNA for the CDR3 is TGTGCCAGCAGTCCTCAGGTATATGGTGAAAAACTGTTTTTT. Amino acids: CASSPQVYGEKLFF.

This clone appeared a few times. The chain has TRBV7-7 and TRBJ2-3; D remains ambiguous. CDR1 and CDR2 from the germline V gene are SSHAT and FNYEAQ (reference sequence). The CDR3 contains 13 residues. V lost 5 bases to trimming and J lost 1 base, with 7 bases between them. CDR3 amino acids: CASSIGGTDTQYF. The CDR3 DNA follows: TGTGCCAGCAGCATCGGAGGCACAGATACGCAGTATTTT.

The chain couples TRBV15 to TRBJ2-1, with D unclear. Trimming left V 6 bases short and J 3 bases short, with 12 bases between. There are 14 residues in the CDR3. Germline V gene data show CDR1 as LNHNV and CDR2 as YYDKDF (reference sequence). The CDR3 is CATRSTNRYNEQFF. The DNA of the CDR3 is TGTGCCACCAGGTCTACCAATCGCTACAATGAGCAGTTCTTC.

This clone was detected only a few times. V usage is TRBV5-1 and J usage is TRBJ1-4; D is possibly TRBD1 (5 bases). Germline values: CDR1 SGHRS, CDR2 YFSETQ. The germline V and J ends were trimmed by 3 bases and 7 bases, with 22 bases remaining between them. The CDR3 extends over 17 amino acids. The CDR3 protein is CASSYEATGTDLEKLFF. The CDR3 region has the DNA TGCGCCAGCAGCTACGAGGCCACCGGGACTGACCTTGAAAAACTGTTTTTT.

The chain uses TRBV6-5 and TRBJ2-1, with 7 bases lining up with TRBD2. The J segment lost 3 bases and the V segment lost 11 bases, leaving 13 bases of the junction unmatched. Germline values: CDR1 MNHEY, CDR2 SVGAGI. The CDR3 totals 15 residues. Here the CDR3 DNA reads TGTGCCGCGACCCCGGGACTAACTCACTACAATGAGCAGTTCTTC. Protein product: CAATPGLTHYNEQFF.

The chain links TRBV30 to TRBJ2-5; 10 bases align to TRBD1. The CDR3 has 15 residues. With V trimmed by 3 bases and J by 1 base, 5 bases remained unmatched. Germline CDR1 is GTSNPN and CDR2 is SVGIG (reference sequence). CDR3: CAWSDWTGGQETQYF. The CDR3 DNA follows: TGTGCCTGGAGCGACTGGACAGGGGGCCAAGAGACCCAGTACTTC.